This is a list of T cell receptor beta chains from one sample in a study of blood T cell repertoires in COVID-19. Assay: immunoSEQ multiplex PCR; the TCRdb copy retains only in-frame clones and omits some. Here the sample spans 130,000 to 150,000 clones, 80% to 90% being singletons. Sequencing was done on a sample of peripheral blood. Receptors were obtained from a woman in her forties or fifties with active or convalescent COVID-19. Both conserved end residues are part of each CDR3. Clone size appears in some rows only: once, few, many, or a class for an expanded clone.

TRBJ2-3,16,once,TRBV7-9,CASSLRVAGITDTQYF
TRBJ1-5,13,-,TRBV28,CASSPVPRQPQHF
TRBJ1-5,15,-,TRBV10-3,CAIGGEGRGNQPQHF
TRBJ2-1,12,-,TRBV12-3/TRBV12-4,CASRLQGGEQFF
TRBJ1-1,15,-,TRBV28,CASPTLGADPTEAFF
TRBJ1-5,15,-,TRBV2,CASRDRTAGSQPQHF
TRBJ1-1,15,few,TRBV15,CATSRYDGGNTEAFF
TRBJ2-5,15,-,TRBV7-9,CASSLGQGLRETQYF
TRBJ2-5,17,-,TRBV27,CASSLLGGGGRMETQYF
TRBJ2-7,14,-,TRBV28,CASSLQPDRYEQYF
TRBJ1-2,16,-,TRBV2,CASSEAGRGANYGYTF
TRBJ2-1,15,-,TRBV9,CASSFRLADYNEQFF
TRBJ1-5,11,-,TRBV10-1,CASSESSHGHF
TRBJ1-5,15,-,TRBV19,CASSMVPGWGGPQHF
TRBJ2-1,13,once,TRBV7-8,CASSLERWNEQFF
TRBJ1-4,18,-,TRBV7-9,CASSFSAGTGRGEEKLFF
TRBJ2-6,16,-,TRBV6-2/TRBV6-3,CASSYWGGSGANVLTF
TRBJ2-7,14,-,TRBV15,CATSKPGTAYEQYF
TRBJ2-7,16,-,TRBV2,CASSEAPGQGTYEQYF
TRBJ1-5,13,-,TRBV2,CASSGQGNQPQHF
TRBJ1-1,16,few,TRBV10-3,CAIRPGQGAPNTEAFF
TRBJ2-7,13,few,TRBV19,CASSFPGTYEQYF
TRBJ1-6,15,-,TRBV30,CAWSVYTGGGSPLHF
TRBJ1-4,14,-,TRBV27,CASKSSGRNEKLFF
TRBJ2-5,15,-,TRBV27,CASSLLAGEWETQYF
TRBJ2-7,13,-,TRBV5-1,CASSFGAVYEQYF
TRBJ2-3,15,-,TRBV7-7,CASSPGGFSTDTQYF
TRBJ1-2,15,once,TRBV27,CASSSSDRGGYGYTF
TRBJ2-7,13,-,TRBV4-1,CASSQVAALEQYF
TRBJ2-1,15,-,TRBV4-2,CASSPLAGVLNEQFF
TRBJ2-5,17,-,TRBV11-2,CASSLDREQAGRETQYF
TRBJ2-7,11,few,TRBV20-1,CSARDLYEQYF
TRBJ2-2,16,once,TRBV7-2,CASSPSPGLAAGELFF
TRBJ1-1,14,-,TRBV10-3,CAVSTGTANTEAFF
TRBJ2-3,15,-,TRBV28,CASSSGGQGTDTQYF
TRBJ2-5,16,-,TRBV14,CASSQGWMREMETQYF
TRBJ1-1,16,-,TRBV27,CASSSGQGRGNTEAFF
TRBJ2-7,14,-,TRBV5-1,CASSLEGSSYEQYF
TRBJ1-1,13,-,TRBV6-2/TRBV6-3,CASSYSMGPEAFF
TRBJ2-7,11,-,TRBV3-1/TRBV3-2,CASSESNRQYF
TRBJ1-6,17,few,TRBV11-2,CASSSGDGALLDSPLHF